This TCR beta chain was retrieved from a study of T cell changes during pregnancy in multiple sclerosis. V lost 8 bases, J lost 3 bases, and 16 bases lay in between. CDR1 MNHNY and CDR2 SVGAGI come from the germline V gene (reference sequence). The CDR3 totals 14 residues. Here immunoSEQ multiplex PCR was the method, and the copy in TCRdb shows in-frame clones only, minus some. The sample contains about 40,000 clones, 75% to 95% of which appear only once. The receptor's source is a female donor with multiple sclerosis, enrolled in a pregnancy study. Here the sequenced sample was CD4+ T cells from peripheral blood mononuclear cells, taken in the third trimester of pregnancy. This chain links TRBV6-6 with TRBJ1-1; D perhaps matches TRBD1 (5 bases). The DNA of the CDR3 is TGTGCCAGCTTCCCAGGGCCGGGGGACACTGAAGCTTTCTTT. Its protein product is CASFPGPGDTEAFF.